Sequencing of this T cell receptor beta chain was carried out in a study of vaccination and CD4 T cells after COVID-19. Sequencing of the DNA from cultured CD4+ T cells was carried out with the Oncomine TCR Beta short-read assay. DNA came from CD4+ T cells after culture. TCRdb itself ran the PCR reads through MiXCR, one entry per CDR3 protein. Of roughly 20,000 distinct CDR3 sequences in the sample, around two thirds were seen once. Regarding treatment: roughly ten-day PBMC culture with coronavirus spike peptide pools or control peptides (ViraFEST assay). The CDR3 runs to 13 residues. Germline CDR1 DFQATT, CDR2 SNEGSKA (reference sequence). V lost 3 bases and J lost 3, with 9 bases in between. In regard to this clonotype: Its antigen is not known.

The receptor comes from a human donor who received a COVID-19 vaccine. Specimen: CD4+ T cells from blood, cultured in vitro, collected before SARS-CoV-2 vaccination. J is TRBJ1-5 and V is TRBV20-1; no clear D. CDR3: CSASPGYNQPQHF. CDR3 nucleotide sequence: TGCAGTGCTAGTCCGGGTTACAATCAGCCCCAGCATTTT.